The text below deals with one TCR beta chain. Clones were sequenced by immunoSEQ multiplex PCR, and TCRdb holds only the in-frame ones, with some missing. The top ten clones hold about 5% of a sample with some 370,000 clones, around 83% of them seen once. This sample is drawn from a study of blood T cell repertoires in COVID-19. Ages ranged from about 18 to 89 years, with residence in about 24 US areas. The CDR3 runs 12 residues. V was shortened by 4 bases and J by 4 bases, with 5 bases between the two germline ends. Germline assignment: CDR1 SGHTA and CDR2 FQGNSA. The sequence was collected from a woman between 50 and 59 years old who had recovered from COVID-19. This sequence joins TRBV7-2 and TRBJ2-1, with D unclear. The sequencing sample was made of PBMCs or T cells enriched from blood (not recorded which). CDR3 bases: TGTGCCAGCAGCTCGTTATACAATGAGCAGTTCTTC. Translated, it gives CASSSLYNEQFF.